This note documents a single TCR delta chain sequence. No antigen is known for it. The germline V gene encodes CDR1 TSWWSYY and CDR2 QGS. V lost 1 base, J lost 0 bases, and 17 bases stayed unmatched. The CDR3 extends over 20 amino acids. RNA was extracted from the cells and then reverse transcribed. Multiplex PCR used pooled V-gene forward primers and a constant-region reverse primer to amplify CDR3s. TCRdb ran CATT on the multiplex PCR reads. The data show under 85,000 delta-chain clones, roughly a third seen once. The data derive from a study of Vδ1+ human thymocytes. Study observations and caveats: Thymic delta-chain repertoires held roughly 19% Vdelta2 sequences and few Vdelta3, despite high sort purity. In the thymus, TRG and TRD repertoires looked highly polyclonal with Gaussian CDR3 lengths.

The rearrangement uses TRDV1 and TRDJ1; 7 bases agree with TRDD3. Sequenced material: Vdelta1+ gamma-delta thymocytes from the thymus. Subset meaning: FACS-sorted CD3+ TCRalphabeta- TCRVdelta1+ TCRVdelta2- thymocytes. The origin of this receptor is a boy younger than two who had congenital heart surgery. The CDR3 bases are TGTGCTCTTGGGGAACCGTTTCCTTCTACTTGGGGGGATTACACCGATAAACTCATCTTT. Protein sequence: CALGEPFPSTWGDYTDKLIF.